A single T cell receptor (beta chain) is shown here with its context. Antigen specificity is unknown. General study findings and limits: The TCR gene usage of tumor memory CD4+ T cells clustered together with blood and lymph node memory CD4+ cells and with lymph node naive CD4+ cells. The larger cohort examined one V-J beta rearrangement, not whole repertoires.

The CDR3 covers 11 residues. With 1 base removed from V and 12 bases from J, the gap between germline ends came to 8 bases. Germline-derived CDR1 and CDR2 are SGHRS and YFSETQ. Memory CD4+ T cells were sorted as CD4+CD45RO+CD25- cells. Constant-region reverse primers amplified full-length variable regions, followed by semi-nested Nested Universal Primer A PCR. TCRdb re-analysed the 5' RACE reads in MiXCR, keeping a single row per CDR3 protein. This table holds 55,000 to 70,000 distinct CDR3 sequences, 25% to 35% found once. This sequence joins TRBV5-1 and TRBJ2-1; tentatively, D is TRBD1 (5 bases). The sample was tumor-infiltrating memory CD4+ T cells sorted from the breast tumor. Stated subset: memory CD4+ T cells, CD4+CD45RO+CD25-. The TCR comes from a female donor with breast cancer. CDR3 residues: CASSLQGRQFF. The CDR3 DNA reads as TGCGCCAGCAGCTTGCAGGGCCGGCAGTTCTTC.